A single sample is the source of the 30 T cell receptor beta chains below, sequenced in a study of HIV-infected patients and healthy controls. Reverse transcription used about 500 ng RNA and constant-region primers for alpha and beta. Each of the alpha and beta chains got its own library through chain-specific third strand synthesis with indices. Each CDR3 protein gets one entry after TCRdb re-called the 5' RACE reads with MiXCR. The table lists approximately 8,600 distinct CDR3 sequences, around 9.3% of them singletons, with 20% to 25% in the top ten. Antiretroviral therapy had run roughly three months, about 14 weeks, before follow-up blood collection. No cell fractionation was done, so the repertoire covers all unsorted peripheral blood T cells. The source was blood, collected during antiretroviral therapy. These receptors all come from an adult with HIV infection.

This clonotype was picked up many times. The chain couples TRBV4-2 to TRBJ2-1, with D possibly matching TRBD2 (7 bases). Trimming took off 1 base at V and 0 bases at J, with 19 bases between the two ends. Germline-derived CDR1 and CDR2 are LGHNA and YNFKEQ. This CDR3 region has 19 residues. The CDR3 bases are TGTGCCAGCAGCCAAGTTGTCGGGGCGGGGGCTCTCTCCTACAATGAGCAGTTCTTC. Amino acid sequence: CASSQVVGAGALSYNEQFF.

The CDR3 region is CSGTGPRGNEQFF. The CDR3 nucleotides read TGCAGTGGAACCGGCCCGCGGGGCAATGAGCAGTTCTTC. J is TRBJ2-1 and V is TRBV20-1; D may be TRBD2 (6 bases). Trimming left V 7 bases short and J 6 bases short, with 16 bases between. Per the germline V gene, CDR1 is DFQATT and CDR2 is SNEGSKA (reference sequence). The CDR3 spans 13 residues.

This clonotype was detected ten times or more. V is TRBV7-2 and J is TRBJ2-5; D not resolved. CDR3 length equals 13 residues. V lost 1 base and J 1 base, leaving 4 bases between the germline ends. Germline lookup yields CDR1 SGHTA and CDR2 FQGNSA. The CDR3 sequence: CASSLGSQETQYF. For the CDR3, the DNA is TGTGCCAGCAGCTTAGGTAGCCAAGAGACCCAGTACTTC.

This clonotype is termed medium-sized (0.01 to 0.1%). The CDR3 sequence is CASTITQQGWGYTF. The CDR3 bases are TGTGCCAGCACTATTACTCAGCAGGGCTGGGGCTACACCTTC. V usage is TRBV6-6 and J usage is TRBJ1-2; TRBD1 might be the D (5 bases). V was pared by 7 bases and J by 8 bases, with 20 bases between. From germline, CDR1 is MNHNY and CDR2 SVGAGI (reference sequence). The CDR3 contains 14 residues.

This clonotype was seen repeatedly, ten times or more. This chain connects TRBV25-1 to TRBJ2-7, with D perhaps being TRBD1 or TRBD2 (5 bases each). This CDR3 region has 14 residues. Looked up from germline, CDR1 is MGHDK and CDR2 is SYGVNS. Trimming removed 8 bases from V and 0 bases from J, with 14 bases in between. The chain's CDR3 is CASLEGTISYEQYV. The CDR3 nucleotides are TGTGCCAGCTTAGAAGGGACCATCTCCTACGAGCAGTACGTC.

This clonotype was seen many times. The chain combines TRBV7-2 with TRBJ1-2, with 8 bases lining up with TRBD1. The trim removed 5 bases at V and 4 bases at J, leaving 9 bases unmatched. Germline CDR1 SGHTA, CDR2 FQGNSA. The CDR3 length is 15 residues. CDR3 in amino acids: CASSATGGLIYGYTF. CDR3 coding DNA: TGTGCCAGCAGCGCCACAGGGGGTCTGATCTATGGCTACACCTTC.

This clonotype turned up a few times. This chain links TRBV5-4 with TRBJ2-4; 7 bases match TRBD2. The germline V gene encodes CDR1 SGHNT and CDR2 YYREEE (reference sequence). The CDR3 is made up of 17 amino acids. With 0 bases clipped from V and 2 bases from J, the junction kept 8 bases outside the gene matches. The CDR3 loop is CASSLVGGSSTKNIQYF. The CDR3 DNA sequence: TGTGCCAGCAGCTTGGTCGGCGGGAGTTCAACCAAAAACATTCAGTACTTC.

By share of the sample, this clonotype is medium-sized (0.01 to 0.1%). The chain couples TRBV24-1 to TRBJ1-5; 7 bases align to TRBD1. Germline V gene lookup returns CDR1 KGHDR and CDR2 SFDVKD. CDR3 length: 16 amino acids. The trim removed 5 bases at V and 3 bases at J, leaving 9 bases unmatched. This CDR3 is CATSGGETGSNQPQHF. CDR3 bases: TGTGCCACCAGTGGGGGAGAGACAGGGTCCAATCAGCCCCAGCATTTT.

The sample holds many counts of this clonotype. The CDR3 DNA reads TGTGCCAGTAGCTACCTACAGGGAGCTAACTATGGCTACACCTTC. This translates into CASSYLQGANYGYTF. V and J are TRBV19 and TRBJ1-2; possibly TRBD1 for D (6 bases). This CDR3 spans 15 amino acids. The V end was cut by 6 bases, the J end by 0 bases, with 14 bases between. CDR1 and CDR2 from the germline V gene are LNHDA and SQIVND (reference sequence).

The CDR3 DNA reads as TGTGCCAGCAGCTTTTGGACAGGGCCGCCCTACAATGAGCAGTTCTTC. This translates into CASSFWTGPPYNEQFF. The V gene is TRBV5-6, the J gene TRBJ2-1; 8 bases are shared with TRBD1. The CDR3 totals 16 residues. Germline V gene lookup returns CDR1 SGHDT and CDR2 YYEEEE. V shed 2 bases, J shed 2 bases, and the junction held 6 bases outside the gene matches. Full variable domain (remainder filled in from reference TRBV5-6 and TRBJ2-1): DAGVTQSPTHLIKTRGQQVTLRCSPKSGHDTVSWYQQALGQGPQFIFQYYEEEERQRGNFPDRFSGHQFPNYSSELNVNALLLGDSALYLCASSFWTGPPYNEQFFGPGTRLTVL.

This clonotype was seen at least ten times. The CDR3 loop reads CASDSARRTGANVLTF. CDR3 nucleotides: TGTGCCAGCGACAGTGCCCGACGAACTGGGGCCAACGTCCTGACTTTC. J is TRBJ2-6 and V is TRBV19, with D possibly being TRBD1 (5 bases). V shed 9 bases and J shed 2 bases, with 17 bases lying between them. The CDR3 has 16 residues. Germline V lookup: CDR1 LNHDA, CDR2 SQIVND (reference sequence).

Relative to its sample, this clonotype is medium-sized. As DNA, the CDR3 is TGCGCCAGCGGGAGTTCGGGAAGCGACGGGACCCAGTACTTC. It is translated as CASGSSGSDGTQYF. The rearrangement links TRBV10-2 to TRBJ2-5, with D perhaps TRBD2 (5 bases). This CDR3 comprises 14 residues. Germline V gives CDR1 WSHSY, CDR2 SAAADI. The V gene lost 8 bases and the J gene lost 7 bases, with 20 bases spanning the gap.

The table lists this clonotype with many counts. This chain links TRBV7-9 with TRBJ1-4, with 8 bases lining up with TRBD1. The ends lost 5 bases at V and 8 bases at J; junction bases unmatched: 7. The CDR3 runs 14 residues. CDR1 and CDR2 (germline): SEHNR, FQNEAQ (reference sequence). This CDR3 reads CASSDRGFAEKLFF. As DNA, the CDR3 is TGTGCCAGCAGCGACAGGGGTTTTGCGGAAAAACTGTTTTTT.

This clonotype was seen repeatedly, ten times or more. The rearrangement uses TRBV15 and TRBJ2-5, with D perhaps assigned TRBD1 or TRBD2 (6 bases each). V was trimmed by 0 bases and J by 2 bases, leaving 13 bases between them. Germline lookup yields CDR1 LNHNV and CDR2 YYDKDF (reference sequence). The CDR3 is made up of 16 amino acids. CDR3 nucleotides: TGTGCCACCAGCAGAGATTGGGGGGCCAGTCAAGAGACCCAGTACTTC. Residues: CATSRDWGASQETQYF.

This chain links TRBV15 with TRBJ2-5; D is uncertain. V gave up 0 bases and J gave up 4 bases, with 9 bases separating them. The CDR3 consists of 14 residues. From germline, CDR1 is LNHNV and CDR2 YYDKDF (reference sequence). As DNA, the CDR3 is TGTGCCACCAGCAGAGATAAGACCCTAGAGACCCAGTACTTC. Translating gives CATSRDKTLETQYF.

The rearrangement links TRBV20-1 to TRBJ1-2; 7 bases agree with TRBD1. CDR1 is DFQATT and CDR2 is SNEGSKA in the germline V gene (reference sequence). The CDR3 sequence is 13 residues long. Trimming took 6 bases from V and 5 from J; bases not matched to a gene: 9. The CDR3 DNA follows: TGCAGTGCCGCGACAGGGACAGATTATGGCTACACCTTC. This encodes CSAATGTDYGYTF.

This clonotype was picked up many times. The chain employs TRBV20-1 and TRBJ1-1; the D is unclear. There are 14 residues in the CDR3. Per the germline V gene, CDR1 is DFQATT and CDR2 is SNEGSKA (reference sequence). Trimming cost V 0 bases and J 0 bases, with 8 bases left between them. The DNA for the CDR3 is TGCAGTGCTAGAGATCTGACGGTGAACACTGAAGCTTTCTTT. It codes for CSARDLTVNTEAFF.

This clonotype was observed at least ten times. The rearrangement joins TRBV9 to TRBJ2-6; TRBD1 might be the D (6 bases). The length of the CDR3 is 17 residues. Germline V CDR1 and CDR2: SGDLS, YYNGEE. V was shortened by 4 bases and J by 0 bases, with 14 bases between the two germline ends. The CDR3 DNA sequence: TGTGCCAGCAGCCGTACAGGGCTGAGCTCTGGGGCCAACGTCCTGACTTTC. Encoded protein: CASSRTGLSSGANVLTF. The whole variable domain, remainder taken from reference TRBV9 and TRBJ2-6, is DSGVTQTPKHLITATGQRVTLRCSPRSGDLSVYWYQQSLDQGLQFLIQYYNGEERAKGNILERFSAQQFPDLHSELNLSSLELGDSALYFCASSRTGLSSGANVLTFGAGSRLTVL.

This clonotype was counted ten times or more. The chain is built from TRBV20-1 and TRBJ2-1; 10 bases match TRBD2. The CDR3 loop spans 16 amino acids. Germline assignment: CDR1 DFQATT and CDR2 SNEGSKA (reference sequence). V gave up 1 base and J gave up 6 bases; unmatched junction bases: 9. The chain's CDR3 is CSARGYPGLAPNEQFF. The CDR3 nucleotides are TGCAGTGCTAGAGGATACCCGGGACTAGCGCCCAATGAGCAGTTCTTC.

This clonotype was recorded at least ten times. The CDR3 protein is CASSFSRGLGYTF. In nucleotides, the CDR3 is TGTGCCAGCAGCTTCTCCAGGGGTTTGGGCTACACCTTC. This sequence joins TRBV7-9 and TRBJ1-2; a weak D match, TRBD1 (6 bases). The V and J ends lost 3 bases and 8 bases respectively, with 13 bases between them. The CDR3 loop spans 13 amino acids. Germline-derived CDR1 and CDR2 are SEHNR and FQNEAQ (reference sequence).

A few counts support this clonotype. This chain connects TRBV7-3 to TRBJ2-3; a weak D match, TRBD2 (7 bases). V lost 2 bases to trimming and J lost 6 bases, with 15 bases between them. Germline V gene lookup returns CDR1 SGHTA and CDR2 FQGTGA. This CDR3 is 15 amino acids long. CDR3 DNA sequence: TGTGCCAGCAGCTTATCGGGGGGCGGTATGGATACGCAGTATTTT. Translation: CASSLSGGGMDTQYF.

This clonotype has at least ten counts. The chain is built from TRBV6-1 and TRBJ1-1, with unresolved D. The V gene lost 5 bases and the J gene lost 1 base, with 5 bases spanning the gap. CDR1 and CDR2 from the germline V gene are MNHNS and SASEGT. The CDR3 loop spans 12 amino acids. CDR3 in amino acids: CASSTGNTEAFF. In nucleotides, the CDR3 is TGTGCCAGCAGTACGGGGAACACTGAAGCTTTCTTT.

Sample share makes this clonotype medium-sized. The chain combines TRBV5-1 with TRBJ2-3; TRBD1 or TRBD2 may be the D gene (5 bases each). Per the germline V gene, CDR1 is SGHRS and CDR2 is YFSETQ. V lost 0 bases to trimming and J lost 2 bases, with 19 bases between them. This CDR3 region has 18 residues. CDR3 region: CASSLAGTRDGNTDTQYF. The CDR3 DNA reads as TGCGCCAGCAGCTTGGCCGGGACCAGGGACGGAAACACAGATACGCAGTATTTT.

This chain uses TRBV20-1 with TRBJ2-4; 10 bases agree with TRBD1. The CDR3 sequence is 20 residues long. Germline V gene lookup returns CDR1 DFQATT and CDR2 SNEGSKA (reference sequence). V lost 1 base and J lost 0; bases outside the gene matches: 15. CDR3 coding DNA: TGCAGTGCTAGAGTGTTCTCGACAGGGGGCACAAATTTAGCCAAAAACATTCAGTACTTC. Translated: CSARVFSTGGTNLAKNIQYF.

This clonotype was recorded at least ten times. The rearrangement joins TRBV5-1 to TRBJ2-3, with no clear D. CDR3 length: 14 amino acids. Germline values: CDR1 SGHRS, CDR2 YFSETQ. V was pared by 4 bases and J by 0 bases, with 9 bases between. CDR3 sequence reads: CASSPQMSTDTQYF. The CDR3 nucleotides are TGCGCCAGCAGCCCCCAGATGAGCACAGATACGCAGTATTTT.

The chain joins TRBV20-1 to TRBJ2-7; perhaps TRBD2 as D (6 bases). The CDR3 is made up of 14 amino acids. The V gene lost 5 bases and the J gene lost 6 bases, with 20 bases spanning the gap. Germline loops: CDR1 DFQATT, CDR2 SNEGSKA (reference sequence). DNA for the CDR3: TGCAGTGCTGGTATCGGGACCCCCGGGGGCGAGCAGTACTTC. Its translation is CSAGIGTPGGEQYF.

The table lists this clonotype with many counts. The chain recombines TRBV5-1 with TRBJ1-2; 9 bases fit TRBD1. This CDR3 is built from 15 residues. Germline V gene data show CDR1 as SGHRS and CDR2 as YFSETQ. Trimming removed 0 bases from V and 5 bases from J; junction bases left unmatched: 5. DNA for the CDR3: TGCGCCAGCAGCTTGGACGGACAGGGGATTTATGGCTACACCTTC. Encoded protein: CASSLDGQGIYGYTF.

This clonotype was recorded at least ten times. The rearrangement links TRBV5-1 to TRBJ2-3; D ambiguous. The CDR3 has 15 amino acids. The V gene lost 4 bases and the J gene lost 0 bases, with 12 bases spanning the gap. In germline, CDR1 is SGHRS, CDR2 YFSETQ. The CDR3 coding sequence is TGCGCCAGCAGCATGCAGTCCGCTAGCACAGATACGCAGTATTTT. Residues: CASSMQSASTDTQYF.

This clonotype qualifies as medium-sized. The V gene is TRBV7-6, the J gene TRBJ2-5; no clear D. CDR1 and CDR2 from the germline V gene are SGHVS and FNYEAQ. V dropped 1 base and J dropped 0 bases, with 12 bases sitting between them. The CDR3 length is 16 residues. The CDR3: CASSLDLGRDQETQYF. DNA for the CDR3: TGTGCCAGCAGCTTAGATCTAGGGCGCGACCAAGAGACCCAGTACTTC.

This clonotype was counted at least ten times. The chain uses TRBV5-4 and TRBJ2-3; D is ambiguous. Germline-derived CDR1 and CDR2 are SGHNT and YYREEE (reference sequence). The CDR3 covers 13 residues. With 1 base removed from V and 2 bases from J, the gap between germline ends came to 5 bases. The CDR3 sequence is CASSLQVTDTQYF. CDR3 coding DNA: TGTGCCAGCAGCTTGCAGGTCACAGATACGCAGTATTTT.